A single T cell receptor beta chain is shown here with its context. What it binds is not known. This sample stems from a study of T cell responses to AZD1222 COVID-19 vaccine. Whole-study findings and limits: Only a handful of AZD1222 recipients were seropositive at baseline. The repertoires were collected only after the peak T cell response. In a largely white British group with more females than males, clonal diversity was possibly underestimated.

Second-dose intervals near 4 or 12 weeks were combined. Measured with immunoSEQ multiplex PCR; TCRdb has only the in-frame clones, and not every one. The table lists 140,000 to 150,000 clones, around 92% of them singletons. This CDR3 has 14 residues. CDR1 and CDR2 from the germline V gene are SGHNT and YYREEE (reference sequence). The V segment lost 4 bases and the J segment 2 bases; nucleotides outside the gene matches: 5. The J gene is TRBJ2-7, the V gene TRBV5-4; TRBD1 agrees at 8 bases. The receptor's source is an adult who received the AZD1222 COVID-19 vaccine. Material: peripheral blood, obtained 28 days after the second AZD1222 dose. This chain's CDR3 is CASSAGQAPYEQYF. In DNA form, the CDR3 reads TGTGCCAGCAGCGCGGGACAGGCCCCCTACGAGCAGTACTTC.